This TCR beta chain was sequenced for a study of T cell responses to AZD1222 COVID-19 vaccine. Broader study findings: There were vaccine-associated CD4 TCRs across spike, dominant at 160-218 and 743-854.

Worth noting for this clone: Its target is unknown.

V gave up 5 bases and J gave up 5 bases, with 17 bases separating them. Per germline, CDR1 SGHKS and CDR2 YYEKEE (reference sequence). This CDR3 is built from 14 residues. Second-dose intervals of approximately 4 or approximately 12 weeks were pooled. The protocol was immunoSEQ multiplex PCR, while the TCRdb copy is restricted to in-frame clones and leaves out a portion. This table holds 150,000 or so clones, over 90% found once. The V gene is TRBV5-5, the J gene TRBJ2-7; tentatively, D is TRBD2 (6 bases). This material consisted of peripheral blood, taken 28 days after the second AZD1222 dose. This clonotype was sampled from an adult who received the AZD1222 COVID-19 vaccine. CDR3 coding DNA: TGTGCCAGCAGTTTTTGGGGGACTCCCAACGAGCAGTACTTC. This translates into CASSFWGTPNEQYF.